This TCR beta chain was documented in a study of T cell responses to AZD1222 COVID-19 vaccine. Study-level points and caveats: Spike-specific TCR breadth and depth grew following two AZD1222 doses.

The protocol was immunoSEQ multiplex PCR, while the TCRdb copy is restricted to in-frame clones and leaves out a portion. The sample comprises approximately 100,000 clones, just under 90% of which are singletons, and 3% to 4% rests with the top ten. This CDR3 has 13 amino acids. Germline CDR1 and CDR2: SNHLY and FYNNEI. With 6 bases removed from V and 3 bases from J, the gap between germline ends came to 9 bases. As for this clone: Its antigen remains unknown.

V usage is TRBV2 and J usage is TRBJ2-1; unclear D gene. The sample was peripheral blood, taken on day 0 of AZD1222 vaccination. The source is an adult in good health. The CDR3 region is CASRGQLYNEQFF. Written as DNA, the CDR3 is TGTGCCAGCAGAGGGCAGCTCTACAATGAGCAGTTCTTC.